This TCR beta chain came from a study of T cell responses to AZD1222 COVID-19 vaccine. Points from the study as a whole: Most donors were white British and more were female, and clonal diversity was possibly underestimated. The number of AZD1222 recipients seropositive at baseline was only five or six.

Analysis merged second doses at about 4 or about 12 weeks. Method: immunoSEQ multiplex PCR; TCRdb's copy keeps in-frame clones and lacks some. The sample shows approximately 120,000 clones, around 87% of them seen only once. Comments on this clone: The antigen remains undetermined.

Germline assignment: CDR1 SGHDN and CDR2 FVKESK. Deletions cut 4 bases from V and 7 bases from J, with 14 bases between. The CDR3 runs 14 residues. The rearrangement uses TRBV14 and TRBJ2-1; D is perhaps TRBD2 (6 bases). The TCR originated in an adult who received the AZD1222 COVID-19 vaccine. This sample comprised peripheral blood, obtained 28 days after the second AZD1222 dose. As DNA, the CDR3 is TGTGCCAGCAGCCGACCGGGACTTCCAAATGAGCAGTTCTTC. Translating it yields CASSRPGLPNEQFF.